This record concerns one T cell receptor beta chain sequence. Its antigen remains unknown. This entry comes from a study of cytomegalovirus exposure and HLA in healthy donors. Study-wide results and limits: Later, an analysis found that common viral pathogens appeared to be linked with several of the most significant clusters.

The PCR ran on 60 Vbeta and 13 Jbeta primers. TCRdb's copy holds only in-frame clones and misses some; the assay was immunoSEQ multiplex PCR. The sample contains some 150,000 clones, approximately 82% of which appear only once. The CDR3 is made up of 16 amino acids. Trimming shortened V by 5 bases and J by 6 bases, and 19 bases separated the two germline ends. CDR1 SEHNR and CDR2 FQNEAQ come from the germline V gene (reference sequence). The clonotype was recovered from a male donor in good health and CMV-seronegative. Sequences were obtained from PBMCs. The chain links TRBV7-9 to TRBJ1-4; TRBD1 is a possible D gene (6 bases). The CDR3 DNA reads as TGTGCCAGCAGCCCGACGGGGGGCTGGGGTGATGAAAAACTGTTTTTT. Protein sequence: CASSPTGGWGDEKLFF.